This TCR beta chain stems from a study of blood T cell repertoires in COVID-19 (dated by TCRdb to the early 2020s). Study-level background: Samples covering the acute and convalescent phases of COVID-19 were provided by collaborators in the United States, Italy and Spain. The prospective study material was composed of cDNA or gDNA derived from T cells, B-cell-depleted T cells, or PBMCs. Subjects who had been exposed to COVID-19, were actively infected with it, or had recovered from it provided the deeply sampled blood TCRbeta repertoires that made up the dataset. A freely available public database, intended as a resource for researchers studying the immune response to SARS-CoV-2, is where the repertoires were released. The samples were drawn from the first 160 participants of the ongoing ImmuneRACE study and from about 1,200 subjects provided by 6 global collaborators. Nearly every sample came with metadata listing a de-identified subject ID, COVID-19 status, age in years and sex. HLA class I and class II types, where available, came from metadata supplied by the sample provider rather than from assay-based typing. Findings and caveats that apply to the study as a whole: Clinical and demographic metadata were provided uncurated, with the amount varying by source and participant.

In the prospective study, participants were roughly 18 to 100 years old, resided in under 30 geographic areas of the United States, and were enrolled through a virtual design. Cohort assignment in the prospective study relied on participant-reported clinical history from a screening survey and a study questionnaire. Recovered participants in ImmuneRACE Cohort 3 were defined as having two consecutive negative NP/OP PCR tests, clearance from a healthcare professional, or resolution of symptoms. Mobile phlebotomists in the prospective study collected whole blood, serum and a nasopharyngeal or oropharyngeal swab from every participant. Additional blood draws and questionnaires over an approximately two-month period could optionally be provided by prospective study participants. Blood samples from the prospective study were shipped frozen or at room temperature prior to DNA extraction. On this clone: It has no known antigen specificity. It has no much larger one-base neighbor in the sample; base qualities were not kept.

TCRbeta CDR3 regions were amplified from genomic DNA by means of the immunoSEQ Assay, a bias-controlled multiplex PCR. Under the source paper's analysis protocol: The number of nucleated cells in each sample was estimated from the amplification of reference gene primers within the assay. To quantify the absolute abundance of each unique TCRbeta CDR3 rearrangement, sequence reads were collapsed and filtered. Productive Simpson clonality was computed per sample as the square root of Simpson's diversity index over productive rearrangements. Imported from immuneACCESS, the table was reduced by TCRdb to in-frame sequences with V and J called. These copies leave out some clones; in studies compared against another copy, an unresolved V gene accounts for under half, and the cause of the remainder is not known. For V, J and clone size, that table is used; D and trimming come from the DNA. The sample has about 400,000 clones on record, about 90% of them singletons. The top ten clonotypes cover 2.5% to 3.5% of the sample.

Trimming takes 6 bases from V and 3 bases from J, and the germline ends sit 15 bases apart. Including cysteine and phenylalanine, the CDR3 has 15 amino acids. The entry retains the CDR3 DNA only, 45 bases that are in frame from base 1. Taken from the germline V gene (reference sequence), the CDR1 and CDR2 loops are MNHEY and SMNVEV. The specimen was PBMCs or T cells enriched from blood (not recorded which). The origin of this receptor is a woman aged 25 to 39 who had recovered from COVID-19. The rearranged segments are TRBV27 and TRBJ1-5; the best D guess is TRBD1, with 6 bases matching. The CDR3 region has the sequence CASSVVQGFNQPQHF. At the DNA level, the sequence is TGTGCCAGCAGCGTCGTACAGGGTTTCAATCAGCCCCAGCATTTT.